A single sample is the source of the 24 T cell receptor beta chains below, sequenced in a study of blood T cell repertoires in COVID-19. Measured with immunoSEQ multiplex PCR; TCRdb has only the in-frame clones, and not every one. The sample carries 250,000 to 300,000 clones, around 83% recorded once. Sequenced sample: peripheral blood. Receptor source: a man aged 18 to 30 with active or convalescent COVID-19.

In this sample, this clone turned up once. V and J are TRBV3-1 (or the pseudogene TRBV3-2) and TRBJ2-7; TRBD2 aligns across 7 bases. V shed 0 bases and J 0 bases; nucleotides not matched to a gene: 2. This CDR3 spans 15 amino acids. CDR1 is LGHDT and CDR2 is YNNKEL in the germline V gene (reference sequence). The CDR3 is CASSQEGGFSYEQYF. CDR3 DNA sequence: TGTGCCAGCAGCCAAGAGGGAGGGTTCTCCTACGAGCAGTACTTC.

The chain couples TRBV18 to TRBJ2-7; D perhaps matches TRBD1 (6 bases). This CDR3 comprises 14 residues. Trimming pared 2 bases from V and 1 base from J, leaving 9 bases between. Germline V CDR1 and CDR2: KGHSH, LQKENI. CDR3 DNA sequence: TGTGCCAGCTCACCAGATGGACAGTCCTACGAGCAGTACTTC. Translation: CASSPDGQSYEQYF.

This clone has a single count. The rearrangement joins TRBV5-5 to TRBJ2-7; 8 bases are shared with TRBD1. The CDR3 has 12 residues. With 6 bases clipped from V and 4 bases from J, the junction kept 3 bases outside the gene matches. Germline V CDR1 and CDR2: SGHKS, YYEKEE (reference sequence). As DNA, the CDR3 is TGTGCCAGCATAGGACAGGGATACGAGCAGTACTTC. This translates into CASIGQGYEQYF.

This clone was counted once. The CDR3 protein is CASSLERGRDGYTF. The DNA of the CDR3 is TGTGCCAGCAGCCTTGAGAGGGGGCGGGACGGCTACACCTTC. The V call is TRBV6-5, the J call TRBJ1-2, with 7 bases fitting TRBD1. This CDR3 has 14 amino acids. Germline V gene data show CDR1 as MNHEY and CDR2 as SVGAGI. V was pared by 6 bases and J by 8 bases, with 12 bases of the junction left unmatched.

This clone was counted a single time. The rearrangement joins TRBV5-3 to TRBJ1-1; 7 positions match TRBD1. TRBV5-3 belongs to the ORF category, with a function that is uncertain. The junction had 9 bases not matched to a gene; V was cut back by 4 bases and J by 0 bases. The CDR3 is made up of 16 amino acids. The CDR3 DNA follows: TGTGCCAGAAGCGGGGGACAGATAAACATGAACACTGAAGCTTTCTTT. Residues: CARSGGQINMNTEAFF.

V is TRBV5-1 and J is TRBJ2-5, with D possibly matching TRBD2 (6 bases). The CDR3 totals 13 residues. With 1 base removed from V and 5 bases from J, the gap between germline ends came to 9 bases. The V gene's germline CDR1 is SGHRS and CDR2 YFSETQ. CDR3 nucleotides: TGCGCCAGCAGCTTGTCGGGGAGGGAGACCCAGTACTTC. As protein: CASSLSGRETQYF.

Only one count was recorded for this clone. This chain links TRBV29-1 with TRBJ2-5; 10 bases map to TRBD1. The germline gives CDR1 SQVTM, CDR2 ANQGSEA. The ends lost 7 bases at V and 4 bases at J; junction bases unmatched: 6. This CDR3 is 13 amino acids long. DNA for the CDR3: TGCAGCGGTGGGACAGGGGACGTAGAGACCCAGTACTTC. Its translation: CSGGTGDVETQYF.

The V gene is TRBV6-5, the J gene TRBJ1-2; D possibly corresponds to TRBD1 (6 bases). The V gene lost 0 bases and the J gene lost 4 bases, with 9 bases spanning the gap. The CDR3 extends over 14 amino acids. The germline CDR1 and CDR2 sequences are MNHEY and SVGAGI. The CDR3 loop reads CASSYSTGTYGYTF. In nucleotides, the CDR3 is TGTGCCAGCAGTTACTCAACAGGGACCTATGGCTACACCTTC.

The chain uses TRBV25-1 and TRBJ2-3; D is perhaps TRBD2 (7 bases). This CDR3 spans 15 amino acids. The V end was cut by 7 bases, the J end by 1 base, with 15 bases between. Germline CDR1 is MGHDK and CDR2 is SYGVNS. CDR3 DNA sequence: TGTGCCAGCACCCCTAGGGGGGGCGGCACAGATACGCAGTATTTT. Translation: CASTPRGGGTDTQYF.

For the CDR3, the DNA is TGTGCCACGCAGGACAGGGTCGACACCGGGGAGCTGTTTTTT. This encodes CATQDRVDTGELFF. The V gene is TRBV6-5, the J gene TRBJ2-2; 8 nucleotides align to TRBD1. Germline assignment: CDR1 MNHEY and CDR2 SVGAGI. This CDR3 is 14 amino acids long. With 10 bases clipped from V and 3 bases from J, the junction kept 7 bases outside the gene matches.

The chain joins TRBV7-9 to TRBJ2-2, with D possibly TRBD1 on 6 matching bases. CDR3 length: 15 residues. The V gene lost 11 bases and the J gene lost 5 bases, with 21 bases spanning the gap. Germline CDR1 is SEHNR and CDR2 is FQNEAQ (reference sequence). The CDR3 sequence: CALGHPGGDTGELFF. As DNA, the CDR3 is TGTGCCTTGGGACATCCTGGCGGTGATACCGGGGAGCTGTTTTTT.

The chain recombines TRBV2 with TRBJ1-3; D remains ambiguous. The CDR3 loop spans 13 amino acids. V was pared by 8 bases and J by 2 bases, with 10 bases between. From germline, CDR1 is SNHLY and CDR2 FYNNEI. The CDR3 spells CASGLEAGNTIYF. The DNA for the CDR3 is TGTGCCAGCGGGCTTGAAGCTGGAAACACCATATATTTT.

The CDR3 loop reads CASRQVRDQPQHF. The DNA of the CDR3 is TGTGCCAGCAGACAAGTCAGGGATCAGCCCCAGCATTTT. The chain joins TRBV6-1 to TRBJ1-5; tentative D call: TRBD1 (5 bases). The CDR3 is made up of 13 amino acids. The germline V and J ends were trimmed by 6 bases and 5 bases, with 11 bases remaining between them. The V gene's germline CDR1 is MNHNS and CDR2 SASEGT.

The chain's CDR3 is CASSIGRGGTRDTEAFF. CDR3 DNA: TGTGCCAGTAGTATAGGGAGGGGCGGGACGAGGGACACTGAAGCTTTCTTT. The rearrangement uses TRBV19 and TRBJ1-1; weak D call: TRBD1 (5 bases). Trimming took 1 base from V and 3 from J, leaving 18 bases between them. The CDR3 consists of 17 residues. Germline lookup yields CDR1 LNHDA and CDR2 SQIVND (reference sequence).

The chain combines TRBV27 with TRBJ1-2; 11 bases agree with TRBD1. Losses at the gene ends were 0 bases for V and 2 bases for J; bases not matched to a gene: 5. Germline CDR1 is MNHEY and CDR2 is SMNVEV (reference sequence). The CDR3 extends over 17 amino acids. CDR3 loop: CASSLSLGQGANYGYTF. The CDR3, as DNA: TGTGCCAGCAGTTTATCCCTCGGACAGGGGGCAAACTATGGCTACACCTTC.

V gene TRBV29-1 combines with J gene TRBJ2-2; 7 bases map to TRBD2. V dropped 4 bases and J dropped 2; count of bases not matched to a gene: 4. Germline values: CDR1 SQVTM, CDR2 ANQGSEA. The CDR3 has 14 residues. DNA for the CDR3: TGCAGCGTTGGTCCTAGCGGTAACACCGGGGAGCTGTTTTTT. Its translation is CSVGPSGNTGELFF.

The chain carries TRBV25-1 and TRBJ1-4; D is unresolved. Trimming took off 3 bases at V and 8 bases at J, with 10 bases between the two ends. The CDR3 is made up of 13 amino acids. Germline V gene sequence: CDR1 MGHDK, CDR2 SYGVNS. The CDR3 DNA reads TGTGCCAGCAGTGATAGTCAGCGCGAAAAACTGTTTTTT. Amino acids: CASSDSQREKLFF.

The chain joins TRBV7-2 to TRBJ1-5, with no clear D. The CDR3 loop spans 14 amino acids. With 4 bases removed from V and 3 bases from J, the gap between germline ends came to 10 bases. CDR1 and CDR2 from the germline V gene are SGHTA and FQGNSA. The CDR3 nucleotides are TGTGCCAGCAGCTCACTTGATCCCAATCAGCCCCAGCATTTT. It yields the protein CASSSLDPNQPQHF. Supplemented by reference TRBV7-2 and TRBJ1-5, the full variable domain reads GAGVSQSPSNKVTEKGKDVELRCDPISGHTALYWYRQSLGQGLEFLIYFQGNSAPDKSGLPSDRFSAERTGGSVSTLTIQRTQQEDSAVYLCASSSLDPNQPQHFGDGTRLSIL.

The chain carries TRBV5-1 and TRBJ2-1; D is possibly TRBD2 (6 bases). V was shortened by 0 bases and J by 8 bases, with 15 bases between the two germline ends. The CDR3 extends over 15 amino acids. Germline V gene data show CDR1 as SGHRS and CDR2 as YFSETQ. As DNA, the CDR3 is TGCGCCAGCAGCTTGGAGTCGGGAGTAATAGATGAGCAGTTCTTC. Translation gives CASSLESGVIDEQFF.

The chain links TRBV30 to TRBJ1-1; D remains ambiguous. V shed 2 bases and J shed 0 bases, with 10 bases lying between them. Germline V lookup: CDR1 GTSNPN, CDR2 SVGIG (reference sequence). The CDR3 consists of 14 residues. The CDR3 DNA follows: TGTGCCTGGAGTCTGGGTACTATGAACACTGAAGCTTTCTTT. It encodes CAWSLGTMNTEAFF.

The V gene is TRBV19, the J gene TRBJ1-5, with 9 bases fitting TRBD1. The V segment lost 9 bases and the J segment 6 bases; nucleotides outside the gene matches: 9. CDR1 and CDR2 from the germline V gene are LNHDA and SQIVND (reference sequence). The CDR3 covers 14 residues. DNA of the CDR3: TGTGCCAGCAATCCGGGACAGGGCTCTCAGCCCCAGCATTTT. This translates into CASNPGQGSQPQHF.

Concerning this clone: Other DNA sequences in the same sample also yield this CDR3. The genes are TRBV19 and TRBJ1-4; D might be TRBD1 (6 bases). Per the germline V gene, CDR1 is LNHDA and CDR2 is SQIVND (reference sequence). V was clipped by 6 bases and J by 6 bases, with 11 bases between them. CDR3 size: 13 residues. CDR3 DNA sequence: TGTGCCAGTAGCCTACAGGGAGATGAAAAACTGTTTTTT. Residues: CASSLQGDEKLFF. The complete variable domain, with remaining parts taken from reference TRBV19 and TRBJ1-4, reads DGGITQSPKYLFRKEGQNVTLSCEQNLNHDAMYWYRQDPGQGLRLIYYSQIVNDFQKGDIAEGYSVSREKKESFPLTVTSAQKNPTAFYLCASSLQGDEKLFFGSGTQLSVL.

The chain uses TRBV7-6 and TRBJ1-1; unclear D gene. Germline V gives CDR1 SGHVS, CDR2 FNYEAQ. V was pared by 0 bases and J by 1 base, with 3 bases between. The CDR3 loop spans 13 amino acids. Written as DNA, the CDR3 is TGTGCCAGCAGCTTAGCCTGGAACACTGAAGCTTTCTTT. Translating it yields CASSLAWNTEAFF.

This rearrangement joins TRBV7-2 to TRBJ2-3; 11 positions match TRBD2. This CDR3 contains 19 residues. In germline, CDR1 is SGHTA, CDR2 FQGNSA. V dropped 0 bases and J dropped 5; count of bases not matched to a gene: 13. CDR3 DNA sequence: TGTGCCAGCAGCTTAGCGCGGCTAGCGGGAGGTTTTCGGAGAGATACGCAGTATTTT. It translates to CASSLARLAGGFRRDTQYF.